This TCR beta chain was sequenced in a study of regulatory T cells in long-lasting Graves disease. Study-wide results and caveats: The study found TRBV28, TRBJ1-2 and TRBJ2-5 favored in persistent disease. Having few samples may have compromised the accuracy.

V lost 4 bases to trimming and J lost 10 bases; unmatched junction nucleotides: 8. The CDR3 is 15 amino acids. Arm-PCR of CDR3 regions and iRepertoire HTBI primers were used to build TCR beta libraries. TCRdb re-derived calls from the multiplex PCR reads in MiXCR, one entry per CDR3 protein. The sample lists around 500,000 distinct CDR3 sequences, 20% to 25% occurring once. This clonotype was seen many times. The antigen remains undetermined. The time point is: persistent/refractory GD, antithyroid drugs over 5 years with positive TRAb. The authors made the TCR library using RNA they extracted from PBMCs. Diagnosis followed American Thyroid Association guidelines for Graves' disease.

This receptor was identified in a female donor with Graves disease. The rearrangement links TRBV12-3 or TRBV12-4 to TRBJ2-2; 11 nucleotides agree with TRBD1. The material sequenced was peripheral blood mononuclear cells (PBMCs), taken when the disease was refractory, from a patient treated with antithyroid drugs. CDR3 sequence reads: CASSSGQGAGAELFF. In DNA, the CDR3 is TGTGCCAGCAGTTCCGGACAGGGGGCAGGGGCGGAGCTGTTTTTT.